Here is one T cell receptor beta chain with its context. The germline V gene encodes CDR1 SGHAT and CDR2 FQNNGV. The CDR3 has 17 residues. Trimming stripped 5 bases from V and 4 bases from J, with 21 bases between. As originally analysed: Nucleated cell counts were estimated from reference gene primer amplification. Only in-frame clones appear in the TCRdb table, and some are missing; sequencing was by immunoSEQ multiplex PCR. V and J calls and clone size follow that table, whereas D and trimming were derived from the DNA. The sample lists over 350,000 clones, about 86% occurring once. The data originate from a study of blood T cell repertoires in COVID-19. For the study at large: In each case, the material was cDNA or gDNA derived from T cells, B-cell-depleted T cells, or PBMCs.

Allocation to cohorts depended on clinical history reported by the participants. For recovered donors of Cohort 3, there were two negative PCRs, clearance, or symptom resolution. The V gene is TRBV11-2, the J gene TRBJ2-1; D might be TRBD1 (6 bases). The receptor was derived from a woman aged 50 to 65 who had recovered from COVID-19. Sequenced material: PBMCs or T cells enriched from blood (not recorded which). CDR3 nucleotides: TGTGCCAGCAGCCCGGGCAGAAATACAGGGAATTACAATGAGCAGTTCTTC. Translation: CASSPGRNTGNYNEQFF.